These T cell receptor beta chains were read from a single sample in a study of blood T cell repertoires in COVID-19. Method: immunoSEQ multiplex PCR; TCRdb's copy keeps in-frame clones and lacks some. The data show approximately 310,000 clones, with 80% to 90% seen just once and less than 2.5% held by the top ten. The specimen was PBMCs or T cells enriched from blood (not recorded which). These receptors were taken from a man aged 25 to 40 who had recovered from COVID-19. CDR3s leave out the opening cysteine and the closing phenylalanine or tryptophan. Fields, in order: CDR3 length, V gene, CDR3 protein.

>15|TRBV7-2
ASSLAIAGGSTDTQY
>13|TRBV5-4
ASSADSLTGNTIY
>13|TRBV5-4
ASSTYRDILNTIY
>12|TRBV25-1
ASRGAPMNTEAF
>12|TRBV30
AWSVRDRVNGYT
>12|TRBV3-1/TRBV3-2
ASSQGQQNSPLH
>14|TRBV5-4
ASSFLAGSITGELF
>13|TRBV6-5
ASREGSSYNSPLH
>11|TRBV27
ASSFGRASPLH
>13|TRBV6-5
ASRTPAGGYEKLF
>10|TRBV10-3
AIGGATDTQY
>13|TRBV4-1
ASSYHDRLNTEAF
>14|TRBV4-2
ASSQIGTGSDYGYT
>11|TRBV9
ASSVHETDTQY
>12|TRBV7-9
ASSATGFGEKLF
>13|TRBV19
ARWAGGTKNTEAF
>13|TRBV9
ASSVDLDFGYEQY
>14|TRBV11-3
ASSLGGSGKTDTQY
>10|TRBV6-5
ATQSGANVLT
>14|TRBV3-1/TRBV3-2
ASSQGYAVSSYEQY
>11|TRBV5-4
ASSPTGEETQY
>11|TRBV10-3
AISVAGNQPQH
>11|TRBV29-1
SVETGGGSPLH
>10|TRBV11-2
ASSFNSETQY
>12|TRBV7-8
ASSLAGRAYEQY
>15|TRBV7-2
ASSSPRERASYNEQF
>15|TRBV6-2/TRBV6-3
ASSYSKGTGRYNEQF
>14|TRBV14
ASSQVGSFSGNTIY
>11|TRBV29-1
SVRQGSWDEQY
>13|TRBV19
ASSISRTGNYGYT
>13|TRBV12-2
ATPVGCPSYNEQF
>11|TRBV5-1
ASSTGQVYGYT
>12|TRBV27
ASRGQTLGTEAF
>12|TRBV5-6
ASSFGTDNYGYT
>13|TRBV7-9
ASSVQIAGGGEQF
>12|TRBV5-6
ASSFDRNTGELF
>12|TRBV5-5
ASSLQGSNQPQH
>14|TRBV9
ASSPTWGSERSPLH
>11|TRBV5-4
ASSLDRAYEQY
>12|TRBV3-1/TRBV3-2
ASSQDRANYGYT
>15|TRBV7-9
ASSLFPPGTGSSGYT
>11|TRBV7-2
ASSSGQGGGYT